This T cell receptor beta chain was sequenced for a study of OX40 agonist ivuxolimab in advanced cancers. A remark on this clone: Germline and junction disagree at one end, which may indicate a read error.

The table came from immunoSEQ multiplex PCR; TCRdb's copy has only in-frame clones and leaves some out. The table shows tens of thousands of clones, with more than 80% occurring only once. CDR3 length: 15 residues. Germline V lookup: CDR1 SSHAT, CDR2 FNYEAQ (reference sequence). This clonotype was obtained from an adult with an advanced solid tumor such as melanoma, head and neck, liver or kidney cancer. The sequencing used CD4+ or CD8+ T cells sorted from blood, collected in a trial of the OX40 agonist ivuxolimab. The chain carries TRBV7-7 and TRBJ2-5; 12 bases map to TRBD1. CDR3 nucleotides: TGTGCTAGCAGCTCGGGACAGGGGGCGGCAGAGACCCAGTACTTC. Protein sequence: CASSSGQGAAETQYF. Combining the CDR3 with reference TRBV7-7 and TRBJ2-5 gives the whole variable domain GAGVSQSPRYKVTKRGQDVTLRCDPISSHATLYWYQQALGQGPEFLTYFNYEAQPDKSGLPSDRFSAERPEGSISTLTIQRTEQRDSAMYRCASSSGQGAAETQYFGPGTRLLVL.